Following are 21 T cell receptor beta chains from one sample sequenced in a study of T cells in Graves' hyperthyroidism and ophthalmopathy. Amplified regions were TCR beta CDR3 sequences from RNA transcripts. TCR CDR3 underwent first-round RT-PCR with the HTBI primer set. TCRdb re-analysed the multiplex PCR reads in MiXCR, keeping a single row per CDR3 protein. The sample shows 340,000 or so distinct CDR3 sequences, roughly 18% of them seen only once. The sequenced sample consisted of blood. Receptors were obtained from a woman aged 45-60 years with Graves' hyperthyroidism.

With regard to this clonotype: Given a much more abundant clone one base away, this may be a read error. The chain joins TRBV6-2 or TRBV6-3 to TRBJ2-1; TRBD1 agrees at 10 bases. The germline CDR1 and CDR2 sequences are MNHEY and SVGEGT. CDR3 length: 15 residues. CDR3 sequence reads: CASSYGTGEFNGQFF. The CDR3 coding sequence is TGTGCCAGCAGTTACGGGACAGGGGAATTCAATGGGCAGTTCTTC.

This clonotype was detected only a few times. The V call is TRBV6-5, the J call TRBJ2-1; TRBD2 aligns across 9 bases. CDR1 is MNHEY, CDR2 SVGAGI, per germline. V was clipped by 2 bases and J by 10 bases; unmatched bases: 12. The CDR3 is made up of 16 amino acids. In nucleotides, the CDR3 is TGTGCCAGCAGTTACGGCGGGGGGGCTACCCCGAGGGAGCAGTTCTTC. Translating it yields CASSYGGGATPREQFF.

The V call is TRBV7-2, the J call TRBJ1-1; 10 nucleotides agree with TRBD1. V was clipped by 2 bases and J by 3 bases; unmatched bases: 6. The germline CDR1 and CDR2 sequences are SGHTA and FQGNSA. CDR3 length: 16 amino acids. The CDR3 coding sequence is TGTGCCAGCAGCTTATGGGCGGGGACAGGGGACACTGAAGCTTTCTTT. This gives the protein CASSLWAGTGDTEAFF.

This clonotype was seen a handful of times. V usage is TRBV4-1 and J usage is TRBJ1-4; possibly TRBD1 for D (5 bases). This CDR3 has 13 residues. The germline gives CDR1 MGHRA, CDR2 YSYEKL. Trimming left V 0 bases short and J 10 bases short, with 9 bases between. CDR3: CASSQELRGKLFF. Written as DNA, the CDR3 is TGCGCCAGCAGCCAAGAGCTAAGGGGAAAACTGTTTTTT.

This clonotype was seen only a few times. This chain connects TRBV10-3 to TRBJ2-1, with 7 bases identical to TRBD2. CDR1 is ENHRY and CDR2 is SYGVKD in the germline V gene. The CDR3 length is 14 residues. The V segment lost 7 bases and the J segment 2 bases; nucleotides outside the gene matches: 5. DNA of the CDR3: TGTGCCATCATAGGGACTACCCCCTACAATGAGCAGTTCTTC. It encodes CAIIGTTPYNEQFF.

V is TRBV27 and J is TRBJ1-1; 8 bases match TRBD1. Germline CDR1 MNHEY, CDR2 SMNVEV (reference sequence). The CDR3 is 14 residues long. V trimming: 7 bases; J trimming: 0 bases; junction bases outside the gene matches: 4. CDR3: CASIPGGLNTEAFF. The CDR3 DNA is TGTGCCAGCATCCCAGGGGGCTTGAACACTGAAGCTTTCTTT.

V and J are TRBV6-6 and TRBJ1-4; tentatively, D is TRBD1 (5 bases). V lost 2 bases and J 0 bases, leaving 7 bases between the germline ends. The CDR3 sequence is 15 residues long. Germline V gives CDR1 MNHNY, CDR2 SVGAGI (reference sequence). The CDR3 sequence is CASSYRGATNEKLFF. CDR3 DNA: TGTGCCAGCAGTTACAGGGGCGCAACTAATGAAAAACTGTTTTTT.

This clonotype was observed many times. The chain joins TRBV20-1 to TRBJ2-3; possible D gene TRBD2, 6 bases. V was shortened by 3 bases and J by 2 bases, with 12 bases between the two germline ends. There are 14 residues in the CDR3. From germline, CDR1 is DFQATT and CDR2 SNEGSKA (reference sequence). CDR3: CSASLATHTDTQYF. The CDR3 DNA reads as TGCAGTGCTAGTCTAGCGACCCACACAGATACGCAGTATTTT.

There are many counts of this clonotype. This chain joins TRBV15 and TRBJ2-1, with 7 nucleotides matching TRBD2. Per germline, CDR1 LNHNV and CDR2 YYDKDF (reference sequence). V shed 4 bases, J shed 6 bases, and the junction held 15 bases outside the gene matches. This CDR3 comprises 17 residues. CDR3 in amino acids: CATSNPGLAVVRNEQFF. The CDR3 nucleotides read TGTGCCACCAGCAATCCCGGGCTAGCGGTCGTCCGCAATGAGCAGTTCTTC.

Many counts were recorded for this clonotype. Sequence at one end of the junction differs from germline and may be a read error. The V gene is TRBV30, the J gene TRBJ2-7; 8 bases are shared with TRBD2. Germline V gives CDR1 GTSNPN, CDR2 SVGIG (reference sequence). This CDR3 comprises 16 residues. As DNA, the CDR3 is TGTGCCTGGAGTAGGCTAGCGGGCCTACCCGCCTACGGGCAGTACTTC. It yields the protein CAWSRLAGLPAYGQYF.

The table lists this clonotype with a few counts. This chain connects TRBV19 to TRBJ2-1; possible D gene TRBD2, 7 bases. This CDR3 region has 15 residues. V gave up 7 bases and J gave up 4 bases, with 17 bases separating them. The germline V gene has CDR1 LNHDA and CDR2 SQIVND (reference sequence). The CDR3 reads CASTVGGGLYNEQFF. The CDR3 region has the DNA TGTGCCAGTACCGTAGGGGGGGGACTATACAATGAGCAGTTCTTC.

This clonotype was observed at least ten times. This chain connects TRBV27 to TRBJ2-5; TRBD1 or TRBD2 may be the D gene (5 bases each). Germline V gene lookup returns CDR1 MNHEY and CDR2 SMNVEV (reference sequence). Trimming stripped 4 bases from V and 3 bases from J, with 15 bases between. The CDR3 contains 15 residues. CDR3 residues: CASSSPGTEKETQYF. In nucleotides, the CDR3 is TGTGCCAGCAGTTCCCCCGGGACCGAAAAAGAGACCCAGTACTTC.

This clonotype was recorded at least ten times. The chain combines TRBV30 with TRBJ2-1; 11 bases map to TRBD2. The V and J ends lost 4 bases and 8 bases, in that order; junction bases with no gene match: 13. CDR1 and CDR2 from the germline V gene are GTSNPN and SVGIG (reference sequence). The CDR3 runs 16 residues. In DNA form, the CDR3 reads TGTGCCTGGAAGGGGGGACTAGCGGACCCCGTCGATGAGCAGTTCTTC. This translates into CAWKGGLADPVDEQFF.

This clonotype was recorded at least ten times. The chain uses TRBV5-1 and TRBJ2-7; possible D gene TRBD2, 5 bases. The germline V gene encodes CDR1 SGHRS and CDR2 YFSETQ. There are 15 residues in the CDR3. V was trimmed by 2 bases and J by 0 bases, leaving 12 bases between them. In DNA, the CDR3 is TGCGCCAGCAGCTTCTCTTCTAGCCCCTCCTACGAGCAGTACTTC. Translation gives CASSFSSSPSYEQYF.

This chain connects TRBV5-1 to TRBJ2-5, with 8 bases fitting TRBD2. Germline-derived CDR1 and CDR2 are SGHRS and YFSETQ. Trimming at V came to 5 bases and at J to 2 bases, leaving 8 bases not matched to a gene. The CDR3 extends over 15 amino acids. CDR3 region: CASSPPTSGQETQYF. CDR3 bases: TGCGCCAGCAGTCCCCCCACTAGCGGACAAGAGACCCAGTACTTC. The complete variable domain, with remaining parts taken from reference TRBV5-1 and TRBJ2-5, reads KAGVTQTPRYLIKTRGQQVTLSCSPISGHRSVSWYQQTPGQGLQFLFEYFSETQRNKGNFPGRFSGRQFSNSRSEMNVSTLELGDSALYLCASSPPTSGQETQYFGPGTRLLVL.

This clonotype came up many times. The chain is built from TRBV12-5 and TRBJ1-1; 7 bases are shared with TRBD1. The trim removed 1 base at V and 1 base at J, leaving 6 bases unmatched. The germline V gene encodes CDR1 LGHNT and CDR2 FRNRAP. The CDR3 sequence is 16 residues long. Here the CDR3 DNA reads TGTGCTAGTGGTTTGGCCCGGACAGGATCGAACACTGAAGCTTTCTTT. It translates to CASGLARTGSNTEAFF.

V gene TRBV19 combines with J gene TRBJ2-5, with D possibly being TRBD1 (5 bases). This CDR3 is built from 12 residues. CDR1 is LNHDA and CDR2 is SQIVND in the germline V gene (reference sequence). V lost 5 bases and J lost 2, with 6 bases in between. CDR3: CASSDRQETQYF. Here the CDR3 DNA reads TGTGCCAGTAGTGACAGACAAGAGACCCAGTACTTC.

This clonotype has just a few counts. The gene calls are TRBV27 and TRBJ1-5, with D uncertain. V was pared by 8 bases and J by 7 bases, with 15 bases between. The CDR3 length is 13 residues. CDR1 MNHEY and CDR2 SMNVEV come from the germline V gene (reference sequence). Here the CDR3 DNA reads TGTGCCAGCGGGGAGGTCTCAAGGCAGCCCCAGCATTTT. Protein: CASGEVSRQPQHF.

Concerning this clonotype: A much larger clone sits a single nucleotide away, making a read error possible. In nucleotides, the CDR3 is TGTGCCAGCAGTCCAAGTTTCGGGACAGGGAGCAATCAGCCCCAGCATTTT. Translated: CASSPSFGTGSNQPQHF. The chain recombines TRBV27 with TRBJ1-5; TRBD1 agrees at 9 bases. CDR3 length equals 17 residues. V lost 5 bases to trimming and J lost 1 base; unmatched junction nucleotides: 9. Per the germline V gene, CDR1 is MNHEY and CDR2 is SMNVEV (reference sequence).

The V call is TRBV7-2, the J call TRBJ2-1; 7 positions match TRBD2. CDR3 length: 16 residues. Germline V lookup: CDR1 SGHTA, CDR2 FQGNSA. With 1 base clipped from V and 10 bases from J, the junction kept 13 bases outside the gene matches. The CDR3 sequence: CASSLVRDYASGEQFF. The CDR3 coding sequence is TGTGCCAGCAGCTTAGTACGGGACTACGCTTCTGGGGAGCAGTTCTTC.

This clonotype was recorded at least ten times. The rearrangement links TRBV30 to TRBJ1-5, with D tentatively TRBD1 (6 bases). The germline V gene encodes CDR1 GTSNPN and CDR2 SVGIG (reference sequence). The CDR3 length is 16 residues. Trimming took 0 bases from V and 4 from J, leaving 16 bases between them. CDR3 protein: CAWSVPGVPGNQPQHF. DNA for the CDR3: TGTGCCTGGAGTGTCCCAGGGGTCCCCGGGAATCAGCCCCAGCATTTT. The full variable domain, completed using reference TRBV30 and TRBJ1-5, is SQTIHQWPATLVQPVGSPLSLECTVEGTSNPNLYWYRQAAGRGLQLLFYSVGIGQISSEVPQNLSASRPQDRQFILSSKKLLLSDSGFYLCAWSVPGVPGNQPQHFGDGTRLSIL.